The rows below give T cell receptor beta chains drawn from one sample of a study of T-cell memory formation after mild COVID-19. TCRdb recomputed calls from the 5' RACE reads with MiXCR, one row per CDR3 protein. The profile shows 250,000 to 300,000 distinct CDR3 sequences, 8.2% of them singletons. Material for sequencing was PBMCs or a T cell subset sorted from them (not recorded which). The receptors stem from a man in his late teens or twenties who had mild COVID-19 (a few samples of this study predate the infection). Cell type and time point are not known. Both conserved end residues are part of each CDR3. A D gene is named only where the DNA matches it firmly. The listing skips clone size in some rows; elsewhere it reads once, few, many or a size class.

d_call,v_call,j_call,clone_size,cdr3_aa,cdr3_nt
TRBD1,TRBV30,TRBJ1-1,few,CAWRLGTGNTEAFF,TGTGCCTGGAGGCTCGGGACAGGGAACACTGAAGCTTTCTTT
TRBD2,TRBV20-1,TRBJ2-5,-,CSATLSGGAVKTQYF,TGCAGTGCAACCCTTAGCGGGGGGGCGGTAAAGACCCAGTACTTC
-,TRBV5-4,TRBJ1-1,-,CASSPGGGWGEAFF,TGTGCCAGCAGCCCGGGAGGAGGGTGGGGTGAAGCTTTCTTT
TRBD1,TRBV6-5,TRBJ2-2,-,CASSYRPTGGVFF,TGTGCCAGCAGTTATCGACCGACAGGGGGGGTGTTTTTT
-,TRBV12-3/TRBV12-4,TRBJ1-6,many,CASSSTDSPLHF,TGTGCCAGCAGTTCTACAGACTCACCCCTCCACTTT
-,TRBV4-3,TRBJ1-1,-,CASSQDAGTMNTEAFF,TGCGCCAGCAGCCAAGATGCGGGAACAATGAACACTGAAGCTTTCTTT
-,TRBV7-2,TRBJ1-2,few,CASSGYLDADYGGYTF,TGTGCCAGCAGCGGCTACCTTGACGCGGACTACGGTGGCTACACCTTC
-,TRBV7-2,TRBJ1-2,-,CASSLGSRGYTF,TGTGCCAGCAGCTTAGGATCTCGCGGCTACACCTTC
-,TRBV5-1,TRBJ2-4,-,CASSQGNGDF,TGCGCCAGCAGCCAGGGAAACGGGGACTTC
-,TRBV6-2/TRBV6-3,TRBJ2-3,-,CASGTGALAGPPETDTQYF,TGTGCCAGCGGGACAGGGGCGCTAGCGGGGCCTCCGGAGACAGATACGCAGTATTTT
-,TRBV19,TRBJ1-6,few,CASSPRRPKYRNSPLHF,TGTGCCAGTAGTCCGCGTCGACCTAAATACAGGAATTCACCCCTCCACTTT
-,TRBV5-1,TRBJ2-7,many,CASSPGIGSSYEQYF,TGCGCCAGCAGCCCGGGGATTGGGAGCTCCTACGAGCAGTACTTC
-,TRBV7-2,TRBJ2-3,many,CASSLVDGSYTDTQYF,TGTGCCAGCAGCTTGGTCGACGGCAGCTACACAGATACGCAGTATTTT
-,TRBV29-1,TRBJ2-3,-,CSVSADADTQYF,TGCAGCGTTAGTGCGGATGCAGATACGCAGTATTTT
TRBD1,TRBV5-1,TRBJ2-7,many,CASRGTGRYEQYF,TGCGCCAGCAGAGGGACAGGAAGATACGAGCAGTACTTC
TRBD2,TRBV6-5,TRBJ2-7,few,CASTPRDYSYEQYF,TGTGCCAGCACCCCAAGGGACTACTCCTACGAGCAGTACTTC
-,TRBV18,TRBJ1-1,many,CASSPPGALEAFF,TGTGCCAGCTCACCACCGGGGGCGTTAGAGGCTTTCTTT
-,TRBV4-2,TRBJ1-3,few,CASSDAEAGNTIYF,TGTGCCAGCAGCGACGCGGAGGCCGGAAACACCATATATTTT
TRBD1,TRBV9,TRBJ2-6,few,CASSGTGNSGANVLTF,TGTGCCAGCAGCGGGACAGGGAACTCTGGGGCCAACGTCCTGACTTTC
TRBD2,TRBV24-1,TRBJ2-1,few,CATSGLAGSNEQFF,TGTGCCACCAGTGGGCTAGCGGGGTCCAATGAGCAGTTCTTC
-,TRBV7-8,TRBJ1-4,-,CASSPFNGGLSEKLFF,TGTGCCAGCAGCCCCTTTAACGGGGGGCTTTCTGAAAAACTGTTTTTT
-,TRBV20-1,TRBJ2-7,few,CSARDWSYEQYF,TGCAGTGCTAGAGATTGGAGCTACGAGCAGTACTTC
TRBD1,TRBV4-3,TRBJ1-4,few,CASSRTGYEKLFF,TGCGCCAGCAGTCGGACAGGGTACGAAAAACTGTTTTTT
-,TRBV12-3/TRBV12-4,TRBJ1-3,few,CASSFWSGTGNTIYF,TGTGCCAGCAGTTTCTGGTCAGGGACAGGAAACACCATATATTTT
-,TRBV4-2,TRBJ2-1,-,CASSLRGLTNEQFF,TGTGCCAGCAGCCTAAGGGGACTGACAAATGAGCAGTTCTTC
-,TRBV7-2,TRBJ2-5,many,CASSRATQETQYF,TGTGCCAGCAGCCGCGCCACCCAAGAGACCCAGTACTTC
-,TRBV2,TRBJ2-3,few,CASSELDTQYF,TGTGCCAGCAGTGAATTGGATACGCAGTATTTT
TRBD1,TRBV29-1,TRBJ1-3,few,CSDTGQAVPGNTIYF,TGCAGCGACACCGGACAGGCTGTCCCTGGAAACACCATATATTTT
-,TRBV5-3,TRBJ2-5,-,CARSPDSGIQYF,TGTGCCAGAAGCCCGGACTCCGGAATCCAGTACTTC
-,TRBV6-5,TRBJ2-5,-,CASVAGSPRGETQYF,TGTGCCAGCGTGGCAGGGTCCCCTCGGGGCGAGACCCAGTACTTC
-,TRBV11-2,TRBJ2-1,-,CASSPWTYSYNEQFF,TGTGCCAGCAGCCCCTGGACGTACTCCTACAATGAGCAGTTCTTC
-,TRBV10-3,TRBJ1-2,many,CAISESTGGPPNYTF,TGTGCCATCAGTGAGTCGACGGGGGGTCCCCCAAACTACACCTTC
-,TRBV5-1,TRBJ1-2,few,CASSVTGGFYGYTF,TGCGCCAGCAGCGTGACAGGCGGATTTTATGGCTACACCTTC
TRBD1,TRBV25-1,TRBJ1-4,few,CASSEWRGHEKLFF,TGTGCCAGCAGTGAGTGGAGGGGGCATGAAAAACTGTTTTTT
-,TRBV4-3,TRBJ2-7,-,CASSQDFDGLYEQYF,TGCGCCAGCAGCCAAGATTTCGACGGATTATACGAGCAGTACTTC
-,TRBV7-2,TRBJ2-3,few,CASSLGANPPTDTQYF,TGTGCCAGCAGCTTAGGGGCTAACCCCCCCACAGATACGCAGTATTTT
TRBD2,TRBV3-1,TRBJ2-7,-,CASSLLAGGGHEQYF,TGTGCCAGCAGCCTTTTGGCGGGGGGGGGCCACGAGCAGTACTTC
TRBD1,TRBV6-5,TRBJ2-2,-,CASRTGGANTGELFF,TGTGCCAGCCGGACAGGGGGCGCGAACACCGGGGAGCTGTTTTTT
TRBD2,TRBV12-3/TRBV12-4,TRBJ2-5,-,CASSFGLAGDKQETQYF,TGTGCCAGCAGTTTTGGGCTAGCGGGGGATAAACAAGAGACCCAGTACTTC
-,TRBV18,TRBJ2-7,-,CASSPRSGSDEQYF,TGTGCCAGCTCACCACGATCCGGGTCGGACGAGCAGTACTTC
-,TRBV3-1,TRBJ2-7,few,CASSQSPAKDEQYF,TGTGCCAGCAGCCAATCCCCCGCAAAGGACGAGCAGTACTTC
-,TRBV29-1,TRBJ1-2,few,CSVGVDRRYGYTF,TGCAGCGTTGGAGTGGACAGAAGATATGGCTACACCTTC
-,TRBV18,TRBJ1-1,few,CASSSGPSLYVAEAFF,TGTGCCAGCTCATCCGGGCCCAGTCTTTATGTCGCTGAAGCTTTCTTT
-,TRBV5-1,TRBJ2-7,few,CASRPTGTDYEQYF,TGCGCCAGCAGACCTACCGGGACCGATTACGAGCAGTACTTC
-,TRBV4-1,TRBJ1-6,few,CASSQDQFRTANSPLHF,TGCGCCAGCAGCCAAGATCAATTCCGGACAGCTAATTCACCCCTCCACTTT
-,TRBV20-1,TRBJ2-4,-,CSANTAGRIQYF,TGCAGTGCTAACACCGCGGGTCGCATTCAGTACTTC
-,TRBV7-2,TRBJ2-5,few,CASSLAIRRGPSYQETQYF,TGTGCCAGCAGCTTAGCAATCCGGCGGGGCCCCTCGTACCAAGAGACCCAGTACTTC